The T cell receptor beta chain under discussion was sequenced for a study of identical twins. Study observations and caveats: Modelling approaches yielded underestimates of out-of-frame TCR alpha sharing between monozygotic twins. Beta out-of-frame sequences showed weaker excess twin sharing.

This clonotype was recorded at least ten times. Its antigen is not known. Unique molecular identifiers were present on cDNA, and template switching added a universal primer site. TCRdb independently ran MiXCR on the 5' RACE reads; one entry per CDR3 protein. The table lists about 200,000 distinct CDR3 sequences, 7.5% of them singletons. V was pared by 3 bases and J by 3 bases, with 4 bases of the junction left unmatched. The CDR3 totals 14 residues. Germline CDR1 is KGHSH and CDR2 is LQKENI. In addition, the sample was reused for a study of yellow fever vaccine responses in identical twins.

This receptor was taken from a woman under 30 in good health. V and J are TRBV18 and TRBJ2-7; 8 bases are shared with TRBD2. The specimen sequenced was memory (CD45RO+) T cells sorted from blood. CDR3: CASSPTSEHYEQYF. For the CDR3, the DNA is TGTGCCAGCTCACCGACTAGCGAGCACTACGAGCAGTACTTC.